This TCR beta chain was documented in a study of T cells in Graves' hyperthyroidism and ophthalmopathy. Amplified regions were TCR beta CDR3 sequences from RNA transcripts. During a first-round RT-PCR of the TCR CDR3, the HTBI primer set was used. TCRdb fed the multiplex PCR reads into MiXCR, producing one record per CDR3 protein. The profile covers roughly 290,000 distinct CDR3 sequences, with approximately 15% appearing a single time and roughly 7.9% taken by the ten largest. Trimming removed 3 bases at V and 2 bases at J, with 11 bases between. CDR3 length: 14 residues. The V gene's germline CDR1 is GTSNPN and CDR2 SVGIG (reference sequence). In its sample, this clonotype was seen a few times. Over 18 months, lack of ophthalmopathy progression marked Graves' hyperthyroidism as stable. Each diagnosis was grounded in clinical symptoms, serum thyroxine and TRAb, thyroid ultrasound, and orbital computed tomography.

This TCR came from a middle-aged woman with Graves' hyperthyroidism. V usage is TRBV30 and J usage is TRBJ1-5, with no clear D. The sequencing input was blood. Written as DNA, the CDR3 is TGTGCCTGGAGAGTAGCCGGGGGCAATCAGCCCCAGCATTTT. This sequence encodes CAWRVAGGNQPQHF.